A selection of T cell receptor beta chains follows, all from one sample in a study of OX40 agonist ivuxolimab in advanced cancers. Assay: immunoSEQ multiplex PCR; the TCRdb copy retains only in-frame clones and omits some. In the table there are nearly 85,000 clones, around 86% of which are singletons. The sample here was CD4+ or CD8+ T cells sorted from blood, taken in a trial of the OX40 agonist ivuxolimab. Receptors were obtained from an adult with an advanced solid tumor such as melanoma, head and neck, liver or kidney cancer. Both conserved end residues are part of each CDR3. Each record gives: V gene, clone size, CDR3 length, D gene, J gene, CDR3 protein, CDR3 DNA. The D gene is left open where the match is weak. Size tells how often a clone was seen (once, few, many) or the class of an expanded clone, and some rows leave it out.

V: TRBV7-2
size: -
length: 12
D: -
J: TRBJ1-2
CDR3: CASSRDRPDYTF
DNA: TGTGCCAGCAGCCGGGACCGCCCGGACTACACCTTC

V: TRBV5-1
size: -
length: 12
D: -
J: TRBJ2-3
CDR3: CASSLGRDTQYF
DNA: TGCGCCAGCAGCTTGGGCAGAGATACGCAGTATTTT

V: TRBV5-4
size: few
length: 15
D: -
J: TRBJ1-2
CDR3: CASSLAGLSGYGYTF
DNA: TGTGCCAGCAGCTTGGCAGGGTTAAGCGGTTATGGCTACACCTTC

V: TRBV11-1
size: -
length: 14
D: -
J: TRBJ1-1
CDR3: CASSTRPDRNEAFF
DNA: TGTGCCAGCAGCACGCGCCCCGACAGAAATGAAGCTTTCTTT

V: TRBV28
size: few
length: 13
D: -
J: TRBJ1-5
CDR3: CASNRNLREPQHF
DNA: TGTGCCAGCAATCGTAACCTAAGGGAACCCCAGCATTTT

V: TRBV7-3
size: -
length: 13
D: -
J: TRBJ1-2
CDR3: CASSTKTGYGYTF
DNA: TGTGCCAGCAGCACAAAAACCGGGTATGGCTACACCTTC

V: TRBV23-1
size: -
length: 17
D: -
J: TRBJ2-7
CDR3: CASIPHERGRSSYEQYF
DNA: TGCGCCAGCATCCCCCATGAGCGCGGCAGGAGCTCCTACGAGCAGTACTTC

V: TRBV9
size: -
length: 14
D: -
J: TRBJ1-3
CDR3: CASSVAGVGNTIYF
DNA: TGTGCCAGCAGCGTAGCAGGGGTCGGAAACACCATATATTTT

V: TRBV9
size: -
length: 15
D: -
J: TRBJ2-7
CDR3: CASSVRAGSSYEQYF
DNA: TGTGCCAGCAGCGTCAGGGCAGGAAGCTCCTACGAGCAGTACTTC

V: TRBV19
size: -
length: 17
D: TRBD2
J: TRBJ2-5
CDR3: CASSITGRPSGQETQYF
DNA: TGTGCCAGTAGTATAACCGGGAGGCCTAGCGGCCAAGAGACCCAGTACTTC

V: TRBV11-3
size: -
length: 14
D: -
J: TRBJ2-7
CDR3: CASSPGGSLYEQYF
DNA: TGTGCCAGCAGCCCCGGTGGTAGCCTCTACGAGCAGTACTTC

V: TRBV7-2
size: -
length: 16
D: -
J: TRBJ2-5
CDR3: CASSLGWTPGGETQYF
DNA: TGTGCCAGCAGCTTAGGATGGACACCCGGAGGAGAGACCCAGTACTTC

V: TRBV6-1
size: -
length: 15
D: TRBD1
J: TRBJ1-1
CDR3: CASSVGQSLGTEAFF
DNA: TGTGCCAGCAGTGTGGGACAGTCGTTGGGCACTGAAGCTTTCTTT

V: TRBV5-5
size: -
length: 16
D: TRBD1
J: TRBJ1-1
CDR3: CASRGGYSTGNTEAFF
DNA: TGTGCCAGCAGAGGGGGCTACAGCACCGGGAACACTGAAGCTTTCTTT

V: TRBV27
size: -
length: 13
D: -
J: TRBJ2-5
CDR3: CASRLGPGGVQYF
DNA: TGTGCCAGCAGGCTTGGCCCAGGGGGGGTCCAGTACTTC

V: TRBV28
size: -
length: 15
D: -
J: TRBJ1-2
CDR3: CASTRGEYPGYGYTF
DNA: TGTGCCAGCACCCGTGGGGAGTATCCGGGCTATGGCTACACCTTC

V: TRBV11-1
size: -
length: 14
D: -
J: TRBJ1-1
CDR3: CASSSVLVDTEAFF
DNA: TGTGCCAGCAGCTCCGTCCTTGTGGACACTGAAGCTTTCTTT